A single sample gave rise to the 13 T cell receptor beta chains below, sequenced in a study of blood T cells in healthy people across ages. A J-beta primer mix and a sample-barcoded 5' primer were used in a second PCR of about 7 to 12 cycles. One entry per CDR3 protein results from TCRdb running MiXCR on the 5' RACE reads. This sample has about 1.4 million distinct CDR3 sequences, with approximately 59% found just once. The sample comprised blood. These receptors all come from a man aged 18 to 29 in good health.

This clonotype appeared many times. V and J are TRBV20-1 and TRBJ1-6; no clear D. The CDR3 length is 13 residues. Trimming stripped 2 bases from V and 7 bases from J, with 9 bases between. Germline V gene data show CDR1 as DFQATT and CDR2 as SNEGSKA (reference sequence). The CDR3 is CSARLGSNSPLHF. The CDR3 nucleotides read TGCAGTGCTAGACTTGGCAGCAATTCACCCCTCCACTTT.

The chain links TRBV28 to TRBJ2-5; 10 nucleotides align to TRBD2. The CDR3 totals 15 residues. Trimming at V came to 5 bases and at J to 4 bases, leaving 7 bases not matched to a gene. CDR1 and CDR2 from the germline V gene are MDHEN and SYDVKM. CDR3 amino acids: CASSAPAGGGETQYF. DNA of the CDR3: TGTGCCAGCAGTGCGCCAGCGGGAGGGGGAGAGACCCAGTACTTC.

This clonotype appeared a few times. V usage is TRBV12-3 or TRBV12-4 and J usage is TRBJ2-3; D remains unclear. Trimming left V 5 bases short and J 7 bases short, with 10 bases between. CDR3 size: 12 residues. Written as DNA, the CDR3 is TGTGCCAGCAGTACTCTAGGGAATACGCAGTATTTT. Translated: CASSTLGNTQYF.

This chain uses TRBV28 with TRBJ1-2; no firm D call. Trimming took off 7 bases at V and 3 bases at J, with 18 bases between the two ends. The CDR3 is 15 residues long. Germline assignment: CDR1 MDHEN and CDR2 SYDVKM. CDR3 sequence: CASNRIGSVDYGYTF. DNA of the CDR3: TGTGCCAGCAACCGCATAGGCTCCGTTGACTATGGCTACACCTTC.

This clonotype was counted between two and nine times. In DNA form, the CDR3 reads TGTGCCAGCAGTCCCGCGGGGGCCTTGAACACTGAAGCTTTCTTT. This codes for CASSPAGALNTEAFF. The chain couples TRBV27 to TRBJ1-1; tentative D call: TRBD1 (6 bases). From germline, CDR1 is MNHEY and CDR2 SMNVEV (reference sequence). The CDR3 covers 15 residues. Trimming took 5 bases from V and 0 from J, leaving 13 bases between them.

The J gene is TRBJ2-7, the V gene TRBV6-5; 10 positions match TRBD1. CDR3 length: 15 amino acids. Looked up from germline, CDR1 is MNHEY and CDR2 is SVGAGI. V shed 0 bases and J 4 bases; nucleotides not matched to a gene: 3. The CDR3 DNA sequence: TGTGCCAGCAGTTACTCGGGGGACAGGGGATACGAGCAGTACTTC. It codes for CASSYSGDRGYEQYF.

The rearrangement joins TRBV6-1 to TRBJ1-2; D unresolved. From germline, CDR1 is MNHNS and CDR2 SASEGT. The CDR3 covers 15 residues. Trimming cost V 2 bases and J 0 bases, with 10 bases left between them. CDR3 nucleotide sequence: TGTGCCAGCAGTGAATTGGGGAAAGCTAACTATGGCTACACCTTC. This codes for CASSELGKANYGYTF.

The V call is TRBV2, the J call TRBJ2-5, with D tentatively TRBD1 or TRBD2 (5 bases each). CDR1 SNHLY and CDR2 FYNNEI come from the germline V gene. V lost 5 bases and J lost 0, with 16 bases in between. The CDR3 contains 16 residues. The CDR3 protein is CASSTIWGPHQETQYF. The DNA of the CDR3 is TGTGCCAGCAGTACCATTTGGGGACCGCACCAAGAGACCCAGTACTTC. The variable domain in full, with the rest retrieved from reference TRBV2 and TRBJ2-5, is EPEVTQTPSHQVTQMGQEVILRCVPISNHLYFYWYRQILGQKVEFLVSFYNNEISEKSEIFDDQFSVERPDGSNFTLKIRSTKLEDSAMYFCASSTIWGPHQETQYFGPGTRLLVL.

This clonotype was counted a few times. The chain couples TRBV6-5 to TRBJ2-7; D not certain. Per germline, CDR1 MNHEY and CDR2 SVGAGI. There are 14 residues in the CDR3. Trimming took off 8 bases at V and 5 bases at J, with 19 bases between the two ends. The CDR3 is CASAPSPYDHEQYF. The DNA of the CDR3 is TGTGCCAGCGCCCCGAGTCCTTATGATCACGAGCAGTACTTC.

With respect to this clonotype: A read error may produce the germline difference seen at one junction end. The CDR3 DNA is TGCGCCAGCAGCCATCTCCAGGGAGGAAGTGAGACCGAGTACTTC. Translating gives CASSHLQGGSETEYF. The rearrangement uses TRBV4-1 and TRBJ2-5; the D gene is possibly TRBD2 (6 bases). This CDR3 contains 15 residues. Germline CDR1 and CDR2: MGHRA and YSYEKL.

This chain links TRBV4-3 with TRBJ2-5, with D perhaps TRBD1 or TRBD2 (5 bases each). The CDR3 sequence is 13 residues long. The ends were cut back, 1 base at V and 4 bases at J, with 7 bases in the middle. In germline, CDR1 is LGHNA, CDR2 YSLEER. CDR3 protein: CASSQGGSETQYF. The CDR3 DNA reads as TGCGCCAGCAGCCAAGGGGGGTCAGAGACCCAGTACTTC.

In its sample, this clonotype was seen a few times. This chain connects TRBV29-1 to TRBJ2-1; unclear D gene. Germline V lookup: CDR1 SQVTM, CDR2 ANQGSEA. The CDR3 runs to 14 residues. V was shortened by 6 bases and J by 5 bases, with 17 bases between the two germline ends. The CDR3: CSVVLLLSHNEQFF. The CDR3 DNA is TGCAGCGTCGTGCTACTCCTTTCCCACAATGAGCAGTTCTTC.

The rearrangement links TRBV10-3 to TRBJ2-7; D call uncertain. From germline, CDR1 is ENHRY and CDR2 SYGVKD. The CDR3 runs to 13 residues. Trimming shortened V by 4 bases and J by 2 bases, and 9 bases separated the two germline ends. CDR3 DNA sequence: TGTGCCATCAGTGTCGGAATTCCCTACGAGCAGTACTTC. This translates into CAISVGIPYEQYF.